This is a list of T cell receptor beta chains from one sample in a study of T cell responses to AZD1222 COVID-19 vaccine. Sequencing was performed with immunoSEQ multiplex PCR; in TCRdb, only in-frame clones are kept and a portion is missing. Of roughly 130,000 clones listed, roughly nine tenths were seen once; the top ten hold 1.5% to 2%. Source: peripheral blood, taken on day 0 of AZD1222 vaccination. These TCRs come from an adult in good health. The conserved cysteine and the conserved F or W are not part of the CDR3 here. The size entry is marked missing in some rows and otherwise reads once, few, many or a size class.

cdr3_length j_call v_call clone_size cdr3_aa
13 TRBJ2-3 TRBV10-3 - AIKGQGQGKDTQY
13 TRBJ1-2 TRBV9 - ASSGTGPRDYGYT
13 TRBJ1-5 TRBV30 - AWSVYAGANQPQH
11 TRBJ2-5 TRBV30 - AWSVGGKETQY
12 TRBJ2-5 TRBV7-7 - ASSTTGTGGTQY
15 TRBJ2-3 TRBV20-1 - SASGSSGRPSTDTQY
10 TRBJ1-1 TRBV2 few ASSVGDRVAF
12 TRBJ1-2 TRBV7-2 - ASTRGGTVDRYT
13 TRBJ2-6 TRBV6-1 - ASSEGGSGANVLT
12 TRBJ1-4 TRBV5-1 - ASSLQGAGEKLF
14 TRBJ1-5 TRBV30 - AWSSWAGSSNQPQH
12 TRBJ1-5 TRBV7-6 - ASSLLPPKQPQH
13 TRBJ2-2 TRBV3-1/TRBV3-2 - ASSQRGGRPGELF
12 TRBJ1-5 TRBV6-5 - ASSYSRRIQPQH
12 TRBJ1-1 TRBV5-4 - ASSIGQSNTEAF
13 TRBJ2-2 TRBV10-3 - AVRGTDPNTGELF
12 TRBJ1-6 TRBV5-1 - ASRIGGGISPLH
15 TRBJ2-2 TRBV11-3 - ASSSIFGSGNGGELF
13 TRBJ2-4 TRBV10-3 - AISEGTGTKNIQY
15 TRBJ1-1 TRBV2 - ASSDTLGQGGDTEAF
15 TRBJ1-6 TRBV2 - ASSVGGDSESNSPLH
16 TRBJ2-1 TRBV4-3 once ASSQNAQTSGRYNEQF
14 TRBJ2-1 TRBV4-2 - ASSHPSGGVNNEQF
15 TRBJ2-5 TRBV15 - ATSRDFGLAKGETQY
7 TRBJ1-2 TRBV29-1 - SVVDGYT
13 TRBJ1-4 TRBV6-5 - ASSYSTGPNEKLF
11 TRBJ2-1 TRBV11-1 - ASRQGSYNEQF
11 TRBJ2-1 TRBV14 - ASSPRLRNEQF
13 TRBJ1-2 TRBV5-1 once ASSSSGLPNYGYT
12 TRBJ1-1 TRBV7-9 - ASSFARGNTEAF
12 TRBJ1-5 TRBV19 - ASSIVGSNQPQH
12 TRBJ1-4 TRBV7-9 - ASSFRGVNEKLF
13 TRBJ2-5 TRBV7-9 - ASSFGGGRQETQY
14 TRBJ2-4 TRBV4-3 - ASSQQVGLAKNIQY
11 TRBJ1-4 TRBV30 once AWSSGIYEKLF
13 TRBJ1-5 TRBV24-1 - ATSDPRGGNQPQH
12 TRBJ2-1 TRBV18 - ASSPKGAYNEQF
13 TRBJ2-3 TRBV7-3 - ASSLVVGGTDTQY
12 TRBJ1-2 TRBV5-5 - ASSRDSSYYGYT
13 TRBJ1-2 TRBV9 - ASSVVPGGDYGYT
11 TRBJ2-2 TRBV6-2/TRBV6-3 - ASSYSGKRELF
15 TRBJ1-5 TRBV28 - ASILTPGTGSNQPQH
13 TRBJ2-4 TRBV4-1 - ASSLRQGFENIQY
13 TRBJ1-1 TRBV7-2 once ASRPLQGWNTEAF
10 TRBJ2-1 TRBV6-6 - ASSPRGAGQF
13 TRBJ1-5 TRBV19 - ASSIGTVGNQPQH
12 TRBJ1-1 TRBV19 - ASSISSANTEAF
11 TRBJ1-1 TRBV6-5 - ASSPNTGPGAF